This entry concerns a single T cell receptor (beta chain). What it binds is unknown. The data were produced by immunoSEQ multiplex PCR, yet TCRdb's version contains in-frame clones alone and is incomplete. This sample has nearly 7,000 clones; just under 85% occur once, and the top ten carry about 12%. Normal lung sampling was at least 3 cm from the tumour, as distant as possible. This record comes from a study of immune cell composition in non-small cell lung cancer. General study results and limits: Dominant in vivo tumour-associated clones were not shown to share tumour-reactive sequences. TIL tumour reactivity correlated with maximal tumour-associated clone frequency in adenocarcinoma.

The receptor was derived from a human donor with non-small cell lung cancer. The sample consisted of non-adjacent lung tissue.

The CDR3 is CASGRGGRPGELFF. CDR3 sequence (DNA): TGTGCCAGCGGCCGGGGGGGCCGTCCCGGGGAGCTGTTTTTT. V gene TRBV27 combines with J gene TRBJ2-2, with 8 bases identical to TRBD2. Trimming removed 8 bases from V and 6 bases from J; junction bases left unmatched: 8. The CDR3 has 14 amino acids. Germline V gene sequence: CDR1 MNHEY, CDR2 SMNVEV (reference sequence).